Listed here are 20 T cell receptor beta chains from one sample, sequenced in a study of CD8 T cells in ankylosing spondylitis (TCRdb year 2017). Here is what the overall study found, with its caveats: A TCR beta motif of 8 or 9 highly homologous amino acid variants appeared characteristic of blood from ankylosing spondylitis patients.

The library was built by means of 5' RACE. Sequencing relied on an Illumina HiSeq 2500. Clones were called with MiXCR by TCRdb after fastp trimmed the public reads at Q25, and only in-frame beta chains were retained. When rows share a CDR3 protein, they turn into one entry using the most common DNA and genes. The sample table holds a few hundred thousand distinct CDR3 sequences, of which 17% were seen once. 0.95% to 1.1% of the sample is taken by the ten largest. Their recognized antigens are unknown. The sequencing sample was made of blood, either unsorted or a sorted T cell fraction (not recorded which). These receptors originate from a male donor with ankylosing spondylitis.

The J gene is TRBJ1-1, the V gene TRBV6-1, with D maybe TRBD1 (6 bases). V lost 10 bases and J lost 3, with 15 bases in between. CDR3 length: 13 residues. Germline V gene data show CDR1 as MNHNS and CDR2 as SASEGT. The CDR3 here is CATRDNRDTEAFF. The CDR3 DNA follows: TGTGCCACCAGGGACAACCGAGACACTGAAGCTTTCTTT.

There are a few counts of this clonotype. This chain connects TRBV29-1 to TRBJ2-3, with TRBD2 matching 12 bases. Looked up from germline, CDR1 is SQVTM and CDR2 is ANQGSEA. The CDR3 has 18 amino acids. V was pared by 8 bases and J by 2 bases, with 17 bases of the junction left unmatched. The CDR3 nucleotides read TGCAGCCTGCGGGGGGCTAGCGGGAGGGCCGTTGACACAGATACGCAGTATTTT. As protein: CSLRGASGRAVDTDTQYF.

This clonotype was seen at least ten times. The chain is built from TRBV12-3 or TRBV12-4 and TRBJ1-4, with 10 bases fitting TRBD1. After removal of 5 bases from V and 8 bases from J, the junction contained 14 bases not matched to a gene. The CDR3 extends over 17 amino acids. This chain's CDR3 is CASSPRGGTGAREKLFF. CDR3 nucleotide sequence: TGTGCCAGCAGTCCCCGGGGGGGGACAGGGGCCCGCGAAAAACTGTTTTTT.

This clonotype was observed at least ten times. V gene TRBV5-1 combines with J gene TRBJ1-1; D perhaps matches TRBD1 (6 bases). Germline V gene data show CDR1 as SGHRS and CDR2 as YFSETQ. The CDR3 totals 15 residues. The germline V and J ends were trimmed by 4 bases and 5 bases, with 18 bases remaining between them. The chain's CDR3 is CASSPGTGSGTEAFF. The DNA for the CDR3 is TGCGCCAGCAGCCCCGGAACAGGGTCGGGAACTGAAGCTTTCTTT.

This clonotype was detected only a few times. This rearrangement joins TRBV7-9 to TRBJ1-2, with unresolved D. CDR3 length: 14 amino acids. Trimming cost V 3 bases and J 6 bases, with 14 bases left between them. The germline V gene has CDR1 SEHNR and CDR2 FQNEAQ (reference sequence). CDR3 sequence reads: CASSFVSQPHGYTF. DNA of the CDR3: TGTGCCAGCAGCTTTGTGAGCCAGCCCCATGGCTACACCTTC.

Here the CDR3 DNA reads TGTGCCAGCAGCGCAAAGGGGAGGGACACTGAAGCTTTCTTT. It yields the protein CASSAKGRDTEAFF. V is TRBV9 and J is TRBJ1-1; D is perhaps TRBD1 (5 bases). CDR1 is SGDLS and CDR2 is YYNGEE in the germline V gene. This CDR3 has 14 amino acids. The V and J ends lost 3 bases and 3 bases respectively, with 12 bases between them. Supplemented by reference TRBV9 and TRBJ1-1, the full variable domain reads DSGVTQTPKHLITATGQRVTLRCSPRSGDLSVYWYQQSLDQGLQFLIQYYNGEERAKGNILERFSAQQFPDLHSELNLSSLELGDSALYFCASSAKGRDTEAFFGQGTRLTVV.

The chain employs TRBV5-1 and TRBJ2-7; 8 positions match TRBD1. Germline lookup yields CDR1 SGHRS and CDR2 YFSETQ. The CDR3 spans 15 residues. The junction had 12 bases not matched to a gene; V was cut back by 7 bases and J by 3 bases. CDR3 protein: CASFPGDRRSYEQYF. The CDR3 DNA sequence: TGCGCCAGCTTCCCCGGGGACAGGCGAAGCTACGAGCAGTACTTC.

The rearrangement links TRBV3-1 to TRBJ2-2, with D uncertain. Trimming stripped 2 bases from V and 0 bases from J, with 10 bases between. From germline, CDR1 is LGHDT and CDR2 YNNKEL (reference sequence). CDR3 length: 16 amino acids. The CDR3 DNA is TGTGCCAGCAGCCAATTGTCGGCGGCGAACACCGGGGAGCTGTTTTTT. Translated: CASSQLSAANTGELFF. Full variable domain (rest looked up from reference TRBV3-1 and TRBJ2-2): DTAVSQTPKYLVTQMGNDKSIKCEQNLGHDTMYWYKQDSKKFLKIMFSYNNKELIINETVPNRFSPKSPDKAHLNLHINSLELGDSAVYFCASSQLSAANTGELFFGEGSRLTVL.

This chain uses TRBV2 with TRBJ2-1, with TRBD2 identical over 11 bases. Germline V gene data show CDR1 as SNHLY and CDR2 as FYNNEI. V was clipped by 6 bases and J by 10 bases; unmatched bases: 17. The CDR3 contains 17 residues. In DNA, the CDR3 is TGTGCCAGCAGACCCCGAGGGACTAGCGGAATCCCTTTAGAGCAGTTCTTC. The encoded protein is CASRPRGTSGIPLEQFF.

V and J are TRBV6-4 and TRBJ2-2; D is undetermined. CDR1 is MRHNA and CDR2 is SNTAGT in the germline V gene. The CDR3 extends over 13 amino acids. V was clipped by 3 bases and J by 5 bases, with 7 bases between them. The DNA of the CDR3 is TGTGCCAGCAGTGATTATACGACCGGGGAGCTGTTTTTT. Translation gives CASSDYTTGELFF.

This clonotype was seen a handful of times. This sequence joins TRBV19 and TRBJ2-5, with 10 bases aligning to TRBD2. The CDR3 covers 13 residues. CDR1 LNHDA and CDR2 SQIVND come from the germline V gene (reference sequence). Trimming took 6 bases from V and 3 from J; bases not matched to a gene: 1. In DNA, the CDR3 is TGTGCCAGTAGCACTAGCGGGGAAGAGACCCAGTACTTC. It codes for CASSTSGEETQYF.

This clonotype showed up just a few times. The chain links TRBV29-1 to TRBJ1-2, with D possibly being TRBD1 (5 bases). This CDR3 comprises 12 residues. The V end was cut by 3 bases, the J end by 4 bases, with 9 bases between. Germline CDR1 SQVTM, CDR2 ANQGSEA. The CDR3 DNA reads as TGCAGCGTTGACCGGACAACCTATGGCTACACCTTC. Translating it yields CSVDRTTYGYTF.

This clonotype has at least ten counts. The V gene is TRBV12-3 or TRBV12-4, the J gene TRBJ1-2, with 7 positions matching TRBD1. The junction had 3 bases not matched to a gene; V was cut back by 4 bases and J by 4 bases. The CDR3 runs 13 residues. The CDR3: CASSSGQSYGYTF. CDR3 DNA sequence: TGTGCCAGCAGTTCGGGACAGTCCTATGGCTACACCTTC.

V gene TRBV20-1 combines with J gene TRBJ2-5; either TRBD1 or TRBD2 may fit D (7 bases each). Looked up from germline, CDR1 is DFQATT and CDR2 is SNEGSKA (reference sequence). V shed 0 bases and J shed 0 bases, with 14 bases lying between them. The CDR3 totals 16 residues. The CDR3 region has the DNA TGCAGTGCTAGAGAGGGGACAGCGGGGTACCAAGAGACCCAGTACTTC. As protein: CSAREGTAGYQETQYF.

This clonotype was counted at least ten times. The genes are TRBV12-3 or TRBV12-4 and TRBJ2-2; D call uncertain. V shed 5 bases and J shed 1 base, with 11 bases lying between them. This CDR3 is built from 15 residues. CDR3 in DNA: TGTGCCAGCAGTCTAGGGCCAGGGAACACCGGGGAGCTGTTTTTT. The encoded protein is CASSLGPGNTGELFF.

This clonotype was seen only a few times. V gene TRBV7-2 combines with J gene TRBJ1-4; no firm D call. The ends were cut back, 5 bases at V and 5 bases at J, with 12 bases in the middle. This CDR3 contains 14 residues. The germline V gene has CDR1 SGHTA and CDR2 FQGNSA. The CDR3: CASSPVFGNEKLFF. The CDR3 DNA reads TGTGCCAGCAGCCCCGTATTCGGAAATGAAAAACTGTTTTTT.

The chain recombines TRBV27 with TRBJ2-1, with D perhaps matching TRBD2 (5 bases). The CDR3 has 13 amino acids. The ends were cut back, 6 bases at V and 12 bases at J, with 18 bases in the middle. Germline CDR1 and CDR2: MNHEY and SMNVEV (reference sequence). The CDR3 DNA is TGTGCCAGCAGATCAAATACCCGGGAAGGGCAGTTCTTC. Its protein product is CASRSNTREGQFF.

This chain joins TRBV20-1 and TRBJ2-1; D may correspond to TRBD1 or TRBD2 (5 bases each). CDR3 length equals 15 residues. Germline V gives CDR1 DFQATT, CDR2 SNEGSKA (reference sequence). The V end lost 5 bases, the J end lost 2 bases, and 16 bases lay between the germline ends. CDR3 loop: CSAPRTGRTYNEQFF. The CDR3 bases are TGCAGTGCTCCCAGGACGGGACGAACCTACAATGAGCAGTTCTTC.

The chain recombines TRBV3-1 with TRBJ1-1; 10 bases map to TRBD1. The V segment lost 8 bases and the J segment 4 bases; nucleotides outside the gene matches: 1. The CDR3 runs to 12 residues. Germline V gene lookup returns CDR1 LGHDT and CDR2 YNNKEL (reference sequence). The CDR3 sequence: CASGQGVTEAFF. The CDR3 bases are TGTGCCAGCGGACAGGGGGTCACTGAAGCTTTCTTT.

In this sample, this clonotype turned up a few times. This chain joins TRBV24-1 and TRBJ2-1; 8 nucleotides match TRBD1. Germline CDR1 and CDR2: KGHDR and SFDVKD. With 3 bases clipped from V and 3 bases from J, the junction kept 6 bases outside the gene matches. This CDR3 has 16 amino acids. The CDR3 loop reads CATSDHRTGSYNEQFF. The CDR3 region has the DNA TGTGCCACCAGTGATCACCGGACAGGGAGCTACAATGAGCAGTTCTTC.